The next 20 T cell receptor beta chains were all read from a single sample in a study of glioma-infiltrating T cells after dendritic cell vaccination. Time point meaning: after dendritic cell vaccination, including at tumor progression/relapse. Sequencing used immunoSEQ multiplex PCR; TCRdb keeps in-frame clones, though not all of them. The sample lists 55,000 to 75,000 clones, about 79% occurring once. The sample here was blood, taken after dendritic cell vaccination. The source of these receptors is a human donor with glioblastoma.

The chain uses TRBV7-9 and TRBJ1-3, with no clear D. The V gene lost 5 bases and the J gene lost 0 bases, with 17 bases spanning the gap. The length of the CDR3 is 17 residues. Germline-derived CDR1 and CDR2 are SEHNR and FQNEAQ (reference sequence). CDR3 sequence (DNA): TGTGCCAGCAGCCTATTTACGGCAGCGCGCTCTGGAAACACCATATATTTT. This sequence encodes CASSLFTAARSGNTIYF.

V usage is TRBV10-3 and J usage is TRBJ2-3; TRBD1 agrees at 11 bases. The CDR3 runs to 17 residues. V trimming: 6 bases; J trimming: 5 bases; junction bases outside the gene matches: 13. Germline CDR1 ENHRY, CDR2 SYGVKD. DNA of the CDR3: TGTGCCATCAGCCCTAGAAGTGGGACAGGGGGAAAAGATACGCAGTATTTT. Protein sequence: CAISPRSGTGGKDTQYF.

The J gene is TRBJ2-5, the V gene TRBV5-1, with D tentatively TRBD2 (5 bases). Germline lookup yields CDR1 SGHRS and CDR2 YFSETQ. V lost 3 bases and J lost 3, with 9 bases in between. The CDR3 is made up of 13 amino acids. CDR3 protein: CASSSLGEETQYF. For the CDR3, the DNA is TGCGCCAGCAGCTCGCTCGGGGAAGAGACCCAGTACTTC.

The V and J genes are TRBV5-4 and TRBJ2-7; 11 nucleotides line up with TRBD2. V lost 0 bases to trimming and J lost 5 bases; unmatched junction nucleotides: 7. The CDR3 loop spans 16 amino acids. Germline V CDR1 and CDR2: SGHNT, YYREEE (reference sequence). CDR3 sequence: CASSLEASGGPDEQYF. The CDR3 nucleotides read TGTGCCAGCAGCTTGGAAGCTAGCGGGGGGCCAGACGAGCAGTACTTC.

This clone was detected only a few times. The chain has TRBV2 and TRBJ2-2, with 9 bases aligning to TRBD1. Germline CDR1 SNHLY, CDR2 FYNNEI. The V and J ends lost 6 bases and 5 bases, in that order; junction bases with no gene match: 13. The CDR3 is 17 residues long. The CDR3 spells CASRTEHRGPGTGELFF. The DNA for the CDR3 is TGTGCCAGCAGGACAGAACACAGGGGGCCGGGGACCGGGGAGCTGTTTTTT.

The chain joins TRBV5-1 to TRBJ1-6, with TRBD1 identical over 8 bases. V trimming: 1 base; J trimming: 9 bases; junction bases outside the gene matches: 6. CDR1 and CDR2 from the germline V gene are SGHRS and YFSETQ. The CDR3 sequence is 15 residues long. The DNA of the CDR3 is TGCGCCAGCAGCTTGACTCCACAGGGGGTTTCACCCCTCCACTTT. Its protein product is CASSLTPQGVSPLHF.

The chain is built from TRBV30 and TRBJ1-4; D gene unclear. Trimming removed 3 bases from V and 6 bases from J, with 14 bases in between. The CDR3 length is 14 residues. In germline, CDR1 is GTSNPN, CDR2 SVGIG (reference sequence). CDR3 nucleotides: TGTGCCTGGAGCCTAACTTCGGGGTATGAAAAACTGTTTTTT. Amino acid sequence: CAWSLTSGYEKLFF.

The V and J genes are TRBV4-2 and TRBJ2-7; 9 bases align to TRBD1. This CDR3 spans 14 amino acids. The germline V gene has CDR1 LGHNA and CDR2 YNFKEQ. The junction had 2 bases not matched to a gene; V was cut back by 4 bases and J by 1 base. In DNA, the CDR3 is TGTGCCAGCAGCCCTGGACAGGGGTCCTACGAGCAGTACTTC. Translated, it gives CASSPGQGSYEQYF.

As to this clone: The junction and the germline gene differ at one end; a read error may be behind it. This sample also contains other DNA sequences that code for the same CDR3. The chain carries TRBV2 and TRBJ2-2; 8 bases map to TRBD1. Germline loops: CDR1 SNHLY, CDR2 FYNNEI. This CDR3 region has 14 residues. CDR3 region: CASSQTRGPGELFF. For the CDR3, the DNA is TGTGCCAGCAGTCAAACCAGGGGGCCTGGGGAACTGTTTTTT.

The chain is built from TRBV13 and TRBJ1-2, with D tentatively TRBD1 (6 bases). The germline gives CDR1 PRHDT, CDR2 FYEKMQ (reference sequence). V shed 5 bases and J shed 0 bases, with 10 bases lying between them. CDR3 length: 14 amino acids. The DNA of the CDR3 is TGTGCCAGCAGCCAGGACAGAGCTAACTATGGCTACACCTTC. Its protein is CASSQDRANYGYTF.

The rearrangement links TRBV7-2 to TRBJ1-2; D remains ambiguous. CDR1 and CDR2 (germline): SGHTA, FQGNSA. Trimming shortened V by 1 base and J by 8 bases, and 11 bases separated the two germline ends. CDR3 length: 13 amino acids. CDR3 region: CASSLGAGSGYTF. The CDR3 bases are TGTGCCAGCAGCTTAGGGGCGGGGAGCGGCTACACCTTC.

This chain uses TRBV4-1 with TRBJ2-3, with 9 positions matching TRBD1. V gave up 3 bases and J gave up 4 bases; unmatched junction bases: 2. Germline lookup yields CDR1 MGHRA and CDR2 YSYEKL. The CDR3 is made up of 14 amino acids. The CDR3 spells CASSQTGGSDTQYF. CDR3 DNA sequence: TGCGCCAGCAGCCAGACAGGGGGTTCAGATACGCAGTATTTT.

The V gene is TRBV7-2, the J gene TRBJ2-1, with TRBD2 as a possible D gene (6 bases). The V gene lost 4 bases and the J gene lost 5 bases, with 18 bases spanning the gap. The CDR3 spans 16 residues. Germline V gives CDR1 SGHTA, CDR2 FQGNSA. CDR3: CASSSLYIADHNEQFF. CDR3 bases: TGTGCCAGCAGCTCCCTATACATAGCGGACCACAATGAGCAGTTCTTC.

The chain uses TRBV6-5 and TRBJ2-7; TRBD2 is a possible D gene (6 bases). The length of the CDR3 is 13 residues. CDR1 MNHEY and CDR2 SVGAGI come from the germline V gene. V gave up 2 bases and J gave up 3 bases, with 8 bases separating them. This CDR3 reads CASSYGGYYEQYF. Written as DNA, the CDR3 is TGTGCCAGCAGTTACGGGGGGTACTACGAGCAGTACTTC.

This chain joins TRBV9 and TRBJ2-5; a possible D gene is TRBD1 (6 bases). This CDR3 comprises 14 residues. Germline CDR1 SGDLS, CDR2 YYNGEE. The ends were cut back, 0 bases at V and 3 bases at J, with 9 bases in the middle. As DNA, the CDR3 is TGTGCCAGCAGCGTAGCCTACAGGGAAGAGACCCAGTACTTC. This gives the protein CASSVAYREETQYF.

The chain recombines TRBV6-5 with TRBJ1-5; D not resolved. The CDR3 runs to 11 residues. Looked up from germline, CDR1 is MNHEY and CDR2 is SVGAGI. Between the trimmed V and J ends, which lost 5 bases and 5 bases, there was a span of 4 bases. CDR3 in amino acids: CASSPDQPQHF. The CDR3 DNA reads TGTGCCAGCAGTCCCGATCAGCCCCAGCATTTT.

The chain uses TRBV27 and TRBJ1-1, with D possibly TRBD1 on 6 matching bases. This CDR3 comprises 14 residues. Per the germline V gene, CDR1 is MNHEY and CDR2 is SMNVEV (reference sequence). Trimming stripped 10 bases from V and 4 bases from J, with 19 bases between. CDR3 sequence: CATGINRVATEAFF. CDR3 bases: TGTGCCACCGGAATAAACAGGGTTGCCACTGAAGCTTTCTTT.

The chain couples TRBV19 to TRBJ2-3; TRBD2 matches 8 bases. The CDR3 sequence is 16 residues long. V lost 7 bases and J lost 7; bases outside the gene matches: 16. Germline values: CDR1 LNHDA, CDR2 SQIVND (reference sequence). The CDR3 loop reads CASTAGGGGQPYTQYF. The CDR3 DNA follows: TGTGCCAGTACCGCGGGGGGCGGGGGGCAACCTTATACGCAGTATTTT.

V usage is TRBV13 and J usage is TRBJ1-2; 8 nucleotides agree with TRBD1. V trimming: 4 bases; J trimming: 3 bases; junction bases outside the gene matches: 7. The CDR3 totals 15 residues. Germline V gene sequence: CDR1 PRHDT, CDR2 FYEKMQ (reference sequence). The CDR3 DNA sequence: TGTGCCAGCAGCTCCTTGGCAGGGGGCGACTATGGCTACACCTTC. Its translation: CASSSLAGGDYGYTF. Supplemented by reference TRBV13 and TRBJ1-2, the full variable domain reads AAGVIQSPRHLIKEKRETATLKCYPIPRHDTVYWYQQGPGQDPQFLISFYEKMQSDKGSIPDRFSAQQFSDYHSELNMSSLELGDSALYFCASSSLAGGDYGYTFGSGTRLTVV.

This clone was detected only once. One end of the junction does not line up with germline, which may come from a read error. V gene TRBV7-2 combines with J gene TRBJ2-1; 12 bases match TRBD2. Per the germline V gene, CDR1 is SGHTA and CDR2 is FQGNSA. The CDR3 is made up of 17 amino acids. The CDR3: CASSLGPSGGAYDEQFF. The CDR3 bases are TGTGCCAGCAGCTTAGGACCTAGCGGGGGGGCCTACGATGAGCAGTTCTTC.